This T cell receptor (beta chain) was sequenced in a study of circulating and synovial CD4+ cells in juvenile arthritis. Overall study results and limits: Diversity here was lower than in bulk blood CD4 cells. Bulk blood CD4 samples held at least an order of magnitude more or fewer genomes than CPL.

Germline lookup yields CDR1 SGHTS and CDR2 YDEGEE. CDR3 size: 15 residues. With 3 bases removed from V and 4 bases from J, the gap between germline ends came to 16 bases. Produced via immunoSEQ multiplex PCR; TCRdb's table is partial and in-frame only. The table has some 33,000 clones, approximately 94% seen once. As to this clone: Its antigen is undetermined.

The specimen was CD4+ T cells from blood. The chain links TRBV5-8 to TRBJ1-2; D is possibly TRBD1 (5 bases). This clonotype was obtained from a human donor with juvenile idiopathic arthritis. The CDR3 DNA reads as TGTGCCAGCAGCTCCCTGCTAGGGGTAGGCTATGGCTACACCTTC. The encoded protein is CASSSLLGVGYGYTF.